What follows describes a single T cell receptor beta chain. V lost 3 bases and J lost 2, with 15 bases in between. The CDR3 contains 16 residues. Germline assignment: CDR1 SGHNT and CDR2 YYREEE (reference sequence). This sample was included in a study of siplizumab effects on memory and regulatory T cells. The protocol was immunoSEQ multiplex PCR, while the TCRdb copy is restricted to in-frame clones and leaves out a portion. The table shows about 100,000 clones, with about 94% occurring only once. The J gene is TRBJ2-1, the V gene TRBV5-4; D possibly matches TRBD1 or TRBD2 (5 bases each). Source material: CD4+ T cells sorted from blood. The sequence came from a human donor in good health. The CDR3 DNA is TGTGCCAGCAGCTCGGGACCACCGGATACCTACAATGAGCAGTTCTTC. Amino acids: CASSSGPPDTYNEQFF.